A selection of T cell receptor beta chains follows, all from one sample in a study of beta chain features in type 1 diabetes. The protocol was immunoSEQ multiplex PCR, while the TCRdb copy is restricted to in-frame clones and leaves out a portion. The repertoire holds around 300,000 clones, 8% seen once, with roughly 1% in the top ten. Sequencing used central memory CD4+ T cells from blood. These receptors all come from a woman in her late teens or twenties in good health. CDR3s include the opening cysteine and the closing phenylalanine or tryptophan. A D gene is named only where the DNA matches it firmly. Clone size appears in some rows only: once, few, many, or a class for an expanded clone.

j_call: TRBJ2-5; v_call: TRBV29-1; clone_size: many; d_call: TRBD2; cdr3_aa: CSVVRLAGVKETQYF; cdr3_nt: TGCAGCGTCGTGCGGTTAGCGGGAGTAAAGGAGACCCAGTACTTC
j_call: TRBJ2-7; v_call: TRBV7-9; clone_size: NA; d_call: TRBD2; cdr3_aa: CASSSSGMSSYEQYF; cdr3_nt: TGTGCCAGCAGCTCTAGCGGGATGAGCTCCTACGAGCAGTACTTC
j_call: TRBJ1-5; v_call: TRBV29-1; clone_size: few; d_call: NA; cdr3_aa: CSVEMGAGQPQHF; cdr3_nt: TGCAGCGTTGAGATGGGGGCGGGTCAGCCCCAGCATTTT
j_call: TRBJ2-2; v_call: TRBV5-1; clone_size: NA; d_call: TRBD2; cdr3_aa: CASSPGTNPMGFRELFF; cdr3_nt: TGCGCCAGCAGCCCCGGGACTAACCCGATGGGGTTCCGGGAGCTGTTTTTT
j_call: TRBJ2-2; v_call: TRBV7-2; clone_size: few; d_call: TRBD2; cdr3_aa: CASSLAWGSSGTNTGELFF; cdr3_nt: TGTGCCAGCAGCTTAGCGTGGGGTTCTAGCGGGACGAACACCGGGGAGCTGTTTTTT
j_call: TRBJ2-5; v_call: TRBV5-6; clone_size: few; d_call: NA; cdr3_aa: CASSRRTYPETQYF; cdr3_nt: TGTGCCAGCAGCCGACGGACATACCCAGAGACCCAGTACTTC
j_call: TRBJ1-1; v_call: TRBV5-1; clone_size: NA; d_call: NA; cdr3_aa: CASSFIRDAEAFF; cdr3_nt: TGCGCCAGCAGCTTCATCAGGGACGCTGAAGCTTTCTTT
j_call: TRBJ2-4; v_call: TRBV7-2; clone_size: many; d_call: NA; cdr3_aa: CASSSPAGNIQYF; cdr3_nt: TGTGCCAGCAGCTCACCGGCCGGAAACATTCAGTACTTC
j_call: TRBJ1-1; v_call: TRBV6-1; clone_size: NA; d_call: TRBD1; cdr3_aa: CASSGPRGGTEAFF; cdr3_nt: TGTGCCAGCAGTGGCCCCAGGGGGGGCACTGAAGCTTTCTTT
j_call: TRBJ2-5; v_call: TRBV7-9; clone_size: NA; d_call: TRBD1; cdr3_aa: CASSPTGGREGTQYF; cdr3_nt: TGTGCCAGCAGCCCTACAGGGGGCCGAGAAGGGACCCAGTACTTC
j_call: TRBJ2-7; v_call: TRBV6-5; clone_size: NA; d_call: NA; cdr3_aa: CASSYSKSPSHEQYF; cdr3_nt: TGTGCCAGCAGTTACTCGAAGAGTCCCAGCCACGAGCAGTACTTC
j_call: TRBJ2-5; v_call: TRBV7-3; clone_size: NA; d_call: NA; cdr3_aa: CASSPTGLFQETQYF; cdr3_nt: TGTGCCAGCAGCCCTACGGGGCTATTTCAAGAGACCCAGTACTTC
j_call: TRBJ2-3; v_call: TRBV5-1; clone_size: NA; d_call: TRBD2; cdr3_aa: CASSLGPGLVTDTQYF; cdr3_nt: TGCGCCAGCAGCTTGGGACCGGGACTAGTGACAGATACGCAGTATTTT
j_call: TRBJ2-3; v_call: TRBV7-3; clone_size: few; d_call: NA; cdr3_aa: CASSLTTPRRGVPDTQYF; cdr3_nt: TGTGCCAGCAGCTTAACGACCCCCCGGAGGGGGGTCCCAGATACGCAGTATTTT
j_call: TRBJ2-2; v_call: TRBV6-6; clone_size: NA; d_call: TRBD2; cdr3_aa: CASSSLAGSTGELFF; cdr3_nt: TGTGCCAGCAGTTCACTAGCGGGGAGCACCGGGGAGCTGTTTTTT
j_call: TRBJ1-2; v_call: TRBV30; clone_size: few; d_call: TRBD1; cdr3_aa: CAWRYRGRDGYTF; cdr3_nt: TGTGCCTGGCGATACAGGGGGCGCGATGGCTACACCTTC
j_call: TRBJ1-1; v_call: TRBV7-9; clone_size: many; d_call: TRBD1; cdr3_aa: CASSSGQGDTEAFF; cdr3_nt: TGTGCCAGCAGCTCCGGACAGGGGGACACTGAAGCTTTCTTT